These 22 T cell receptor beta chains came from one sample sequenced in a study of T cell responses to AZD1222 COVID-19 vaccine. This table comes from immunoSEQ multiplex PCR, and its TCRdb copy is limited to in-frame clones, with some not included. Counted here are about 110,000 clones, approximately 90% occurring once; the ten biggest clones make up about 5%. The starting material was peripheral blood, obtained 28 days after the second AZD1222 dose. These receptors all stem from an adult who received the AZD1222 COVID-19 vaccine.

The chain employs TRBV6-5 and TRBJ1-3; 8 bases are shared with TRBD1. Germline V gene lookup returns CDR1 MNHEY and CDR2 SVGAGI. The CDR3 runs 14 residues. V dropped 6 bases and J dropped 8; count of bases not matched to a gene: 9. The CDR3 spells CASRPRQGLDTIYF. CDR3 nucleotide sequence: TGTGCCAGCAGGCCAAGACAGGGGTTGGACACCATATATTTT.

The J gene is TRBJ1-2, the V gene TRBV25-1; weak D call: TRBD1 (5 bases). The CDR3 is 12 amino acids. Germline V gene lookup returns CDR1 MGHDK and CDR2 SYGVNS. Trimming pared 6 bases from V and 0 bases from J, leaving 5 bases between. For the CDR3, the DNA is TGTGCCAGCAGGGGACCTAACTATGGCTACACCTTC. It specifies CASRGPNYGYTF.

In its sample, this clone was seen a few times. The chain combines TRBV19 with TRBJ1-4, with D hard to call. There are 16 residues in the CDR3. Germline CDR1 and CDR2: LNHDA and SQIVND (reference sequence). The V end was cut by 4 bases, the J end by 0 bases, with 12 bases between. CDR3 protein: CASSKTFGATNEKLFF. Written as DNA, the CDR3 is TGTGCCAGTAGTAAGACCTTCGGAGCAACTAATGAAAAACTGTTTTTT.

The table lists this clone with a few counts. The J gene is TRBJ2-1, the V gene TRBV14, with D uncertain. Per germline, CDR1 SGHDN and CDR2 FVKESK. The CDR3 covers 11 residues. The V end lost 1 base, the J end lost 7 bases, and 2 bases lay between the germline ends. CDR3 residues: CASSQGNEQFF. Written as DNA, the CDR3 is TGTGCCAGCAGCCAAGGGAATGAGCAGTTCTTC.

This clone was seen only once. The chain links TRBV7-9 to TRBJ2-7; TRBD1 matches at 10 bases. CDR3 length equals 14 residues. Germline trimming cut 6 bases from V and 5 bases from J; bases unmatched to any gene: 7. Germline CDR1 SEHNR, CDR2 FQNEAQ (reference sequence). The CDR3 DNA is TGTGCCAGCAGTGGACCGGGACAGGGGCACGAGCAGTACTTC. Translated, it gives CASSGPGQGHEQYF.

In DNA form, the CDR3 reads TGTGCCAGCAGCTCCCGTCTCACCGGGGAGCTGTTTTTT. It specifies CASSSRLTGELFF. This chain uses TRBV11-3 with TRBJ2-2, with unresolved D. The CDR3 runs to 13 residues. Trimming shortened V by 4 bases and J by 4 bases, and 7 bases separated the two germline ends. Germline assignment: CDR1 SGHNT and CDR2 YENEEA.

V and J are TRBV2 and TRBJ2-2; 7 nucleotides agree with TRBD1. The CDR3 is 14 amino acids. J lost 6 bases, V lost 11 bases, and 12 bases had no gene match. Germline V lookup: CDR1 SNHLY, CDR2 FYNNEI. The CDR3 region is CAGKQGPSPGELFF. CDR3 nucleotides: TGTGCCGGAAAACAGGGGCCGTCCCCCGGGGAGCTGTTTTTT.

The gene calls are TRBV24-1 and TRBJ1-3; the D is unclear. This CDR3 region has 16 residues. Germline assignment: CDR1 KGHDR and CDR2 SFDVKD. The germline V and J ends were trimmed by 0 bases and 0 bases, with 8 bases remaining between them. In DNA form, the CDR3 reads TGTGCCACCAGTGATTTGCTCCGGGACTCTGGAAACACCATATATTTT. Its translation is CATSDLLRDSGNTIYF.

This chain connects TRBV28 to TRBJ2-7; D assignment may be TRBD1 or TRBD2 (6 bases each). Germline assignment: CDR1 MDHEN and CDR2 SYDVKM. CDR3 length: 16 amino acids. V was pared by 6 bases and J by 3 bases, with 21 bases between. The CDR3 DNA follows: TGTGCCAGCAGCCCGACCGCTTGGGGGGCGCGCTACGAGCAGTACTTC. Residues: CASSPTAWGARYEQYF.

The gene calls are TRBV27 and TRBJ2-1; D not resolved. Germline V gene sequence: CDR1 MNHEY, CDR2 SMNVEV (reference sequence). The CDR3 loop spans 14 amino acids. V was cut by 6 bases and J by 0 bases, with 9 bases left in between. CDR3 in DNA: TGTGCCAGCAGGGTTCACAGCTCCTACAATGAGCAGTTCTTC. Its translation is CASRVHSSYNEQFF.

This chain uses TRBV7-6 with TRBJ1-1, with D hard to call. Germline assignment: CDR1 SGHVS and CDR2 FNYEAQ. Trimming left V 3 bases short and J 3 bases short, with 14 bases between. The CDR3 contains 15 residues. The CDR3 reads CASSFLRASDTEAFF. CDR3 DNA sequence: TGTGCCAGCAGCTTTTTAAGGGCCTCGGACACTGAAGCTTTCTTT.

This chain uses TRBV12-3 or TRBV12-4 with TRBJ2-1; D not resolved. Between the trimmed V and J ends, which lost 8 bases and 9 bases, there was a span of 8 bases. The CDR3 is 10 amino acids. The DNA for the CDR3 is TGTGCCAGCGGGAAGGGTGAGCAGTTCTTC. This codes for CASGKGEQFF.

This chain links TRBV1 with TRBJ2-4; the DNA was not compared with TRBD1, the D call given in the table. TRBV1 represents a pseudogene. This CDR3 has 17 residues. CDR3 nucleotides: TGCACCAGCAGCCAAGATCGGGACAGAATAGCCAAAAACATTCAGTACTTC. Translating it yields CTSSQDRDRIAKNIQYF.

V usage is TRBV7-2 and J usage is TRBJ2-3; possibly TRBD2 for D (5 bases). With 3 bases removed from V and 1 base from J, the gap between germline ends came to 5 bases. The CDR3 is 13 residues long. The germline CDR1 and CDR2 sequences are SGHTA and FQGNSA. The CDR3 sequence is CASSFGGTDTQYF. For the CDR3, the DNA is TGTGCCAGCAGCTTCGGGGGCACAGATACGCAGTATTTT.

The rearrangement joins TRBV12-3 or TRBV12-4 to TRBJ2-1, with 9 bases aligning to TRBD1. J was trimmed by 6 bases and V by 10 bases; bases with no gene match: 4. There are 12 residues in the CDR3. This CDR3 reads CATTDRGNEQFF. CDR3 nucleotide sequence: TGTGCCACAACGGACAGGGGCAATGAGCAGTTCTTC.

The CDR3 is CASSFLTGELFF. The CDR3 DNA sequence: TGTGCCAGCAGTTTTCTCACCGGGGAGCTGTTTTTT. This chain uses TRBV6-2 or TRBV6-3 with TRBJ2-2, with D uncertain. This CDR3 contains 12 residues. The germline V gene has CDR1 MNHEY and CDR2 SVGEGT. V was clipped by 4 bases and J by 4 bases, with 4 bases between them.

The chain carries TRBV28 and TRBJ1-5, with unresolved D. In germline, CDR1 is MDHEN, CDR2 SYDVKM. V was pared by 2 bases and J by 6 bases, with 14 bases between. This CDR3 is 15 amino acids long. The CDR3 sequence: CASSLGLKGAQPQHF. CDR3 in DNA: TGTGCCAGCAGTTTAGGCCTAAAGGGAGCTCAGCCCCAGCATTTT.

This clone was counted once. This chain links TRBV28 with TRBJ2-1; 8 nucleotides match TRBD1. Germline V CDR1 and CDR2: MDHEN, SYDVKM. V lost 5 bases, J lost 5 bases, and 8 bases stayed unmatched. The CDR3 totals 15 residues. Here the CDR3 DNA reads TGTGCCAGCAGTGGGGCCGGGACAGGAGACAATGAGCAGTTCTTC. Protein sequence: CASSGAGTGDNEQFF.

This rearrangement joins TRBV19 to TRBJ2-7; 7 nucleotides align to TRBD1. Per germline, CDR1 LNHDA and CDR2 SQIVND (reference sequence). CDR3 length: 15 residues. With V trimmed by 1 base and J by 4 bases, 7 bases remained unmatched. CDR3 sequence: CASSIASGQAYEQYF. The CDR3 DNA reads TGTGCCAGTAGTATAGCGTCCGGACAGGCATACGAGCAGTACTTC.

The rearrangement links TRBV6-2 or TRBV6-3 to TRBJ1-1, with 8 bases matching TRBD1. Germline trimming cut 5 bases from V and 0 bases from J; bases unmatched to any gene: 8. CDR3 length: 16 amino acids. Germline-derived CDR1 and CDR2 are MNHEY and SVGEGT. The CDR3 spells CASSRPGTGLNTEAFF. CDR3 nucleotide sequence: TGTGCCAGCAGTCGTCCCGGGACAGGACTGAACACTGAAGCTTTCTTT.

The CDR3: CASSLEGAYNEQFF. The CDR3 DNA reads as TGCGCCAGCAGCTTGGAAGGCGCCTACAATGAGCAGTTCTTC. This chain uses TRBV5-1 with TRBJ2-1; no reliable D call. This CDR3 region has 14 residues. V was shortened by 0 bases and J by 2 bases, with 6 bases between the two germline ends. Germline V gene sequence: CDR1 SGHRS, CDR2 YFSETQ.

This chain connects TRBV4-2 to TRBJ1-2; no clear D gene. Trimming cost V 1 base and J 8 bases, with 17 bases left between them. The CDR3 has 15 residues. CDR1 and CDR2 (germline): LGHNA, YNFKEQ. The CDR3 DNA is TGTGCCAGCAGCCAAGTCGAAGGTAGCGCGGGGGGCTACACCTTC. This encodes CASSQVEGSAGGYTF.